The 4 T cell receptor beta chains below were found in one sample sequenced in a study of shared clonotypes between healthy human individuals (TCRdb year 2020). Library prep was done by the immunoSEQ multiplex PCR assay. Drawn from immuneACCESS, this table holds only the in-frame rearrangements with V and J called that TCRdb kept. Clones are partly lost; checked studies trace under half to an unresolved V gene and leave the rest unexplained. Present in this sample are about a million clones, about 76% of which were seen just once. Approximately 1.5% of the sample belongs to the ten largest clones. Sequencing input: memory CD4+ T cells sorted from blood. The sample's cell subset or site label is to be understood as: CD45RA-negative fraction. The receptor source for this set is a man aged 18 to 35 in good health.

The rearrangement links TRBV5-6 to TRBJ2-7; 11 bases fit TRBD1. The CDR3 is 15 amino acids. V gave up 3 bases and J gave up 4 bases; unmatched junction bases: 6. CDR1 and CDR2 (germline): SGHDT, YYEEEE. The CDR3 is CASSYGQGASYEQYF. CDR3 bases: TGTGCCAGCAGCTACGGACAGGGGGCTTCGTACGAGCAGTACTTC.

V gene TRBV7-2 combines with J gene TRBJ2-4; D remains unclear. The germline CDR1 and CDR2 sequences are SGHTA and FQGNSA. The CDR3 extends over 19 amino acids. V shed 1 base and J shed 3 bases, with 22 bases lying between them. CDR3 sequence reads: CASSLVLPTFSGGKNIQYF. For the CDR3, the DNA is TGTGCCAGCAGCTTAGTACTCCCGACCTTCTCGGGCGGCAAAAACATTCAGTACTTC.

This clone was recorded only once. Given a much more abundant clone one base away, this may be a read error. The rearrangement uses TRBV29-1 and TRBJ2-7; 9 bases line up with TRBD1. The CDR3 totals 12 residues. Germline V gene data show CDR1 as SQVTM and CDR2 as ANQGSEA. The ends lost 4 bases at V and 3 bases at J; junction bases unmatched: 1. CDR3 amino acids: CSVGQGDYEQYF. For the CDR3, the DNA is TGCAGCGTTGGACAGGGGGACTACGAGCAGTACTTC.

This chain uses TRBV2 with TRBJ1-1, with D uncertain. The V and J ends lost 7 bases and 2 bases respectively, with 14 bases between them. The CDR3 totals 14 residues. CDR1 is SNHLY, CDR2 FYNNEI, per germline. The CDR3 DNA follows: TGTGCCAGCATCTTGGAGGAGTCAAACACTGAAGCTTTCTTT. The encoded protein is CASILEESNTEAFF.